This is a list of T cell receptor beta chains from one sample in a study of T cells in Graves' hyperthyroidism and ophthalmopathy. TCRdb reprocessed the multiplex PCR reads via MiXCR and lists one record per CDR3 protein. The sample carries some 690,000 distinct CDR3 sequences, 17% recorded once. Input material: blood. The source is a man aged 45-65 years with Graves' hyperthyroidism. CDR3s include the opening cysteine and the closing phenylalanine or tryptophan. D genes are given only for firm matches. Rows may omit the clone size; those that give it use once, few, many or a size class.

j_call d_call clone_size v_call cdr3_aa cdr3_nt
TRBJ1-1 NA few TRBV14 CASSQDQANEAFF TGTGCCAGCAGCCAAGATCAAGCTAATGAAGCTTTCTTT
TRBJ2-1 NA NA TRBV29-1 CSVGQSWNEQFF TGCAGCGTCGGACAGTCATGGAATGAGCAGTTCTTC
TRBJ2-7 TRBD2 few TRBV4-2 CASSQDLSSGTSEQYF TGTGCCAGCAGCCAAGATCTCTCTAGCGGGACATCCGAGCAGTACTTC
TRBJ2-2 TRBD2 few TRBV10-3 CAISESVSGRFTTGELFF TGTGCCATCAGTGAGTCGGTTAGCGGGAGGTTTACCACCGGGGAGCTGTTTTTT
TRBJ2-5 TRBD2 many TRBV28 CASSPWGLADFSGAQYF TGTGCCAGCAGTCCTTGGGGACTAGCGGATTTCTCCGGGGCCCAGTACTTC
TRBJ2-1 TRBD2 many TRBV6-5 CASSYQGTSGYNEQFF TGTGCCAGCAGTTACCAAGGGACTAGCGGCTACAATGAGCAGTTCTTC
TRBJ2-4 TRBD1 NA TRBV18 CASSPQGAAKNIQYF TGTGCCAGCTCACCGCAGGGGGCGGCCAAAAACATTCAGTACTTC
TRBJ2-3 TRBD2 NA TRBV2 CASRSLSGSLYTQYF TGTGCCAGCCGTAGTCTAAGCGGGAGTTTGTATACGCAGTATTTT
TRBJ1-4 NA many TRBV9 CASSPTPTDSNEKLFF TGTGCCAGCAGCCCAACCCCGACGGACTCCAATGAAAAACTGTTTTTT
TRBJ2-1 TRBD2 few TRBV7-2 CASSPISGNSYNEQFF TGTGCCAGCAGCCCGATTAGCGGGAACTCCTACAATGAGCAGTTCTTC
TRBJ1-5 NA NA TRBV10-2 CASSWALSNQPQHF TGCGCCAGCAGTTGGGCCCTCAGCAATCAGCCCCAGCATTTT
TRBJ2-2 NA NA TRBV5-1 CASPGINTGELFF TGCGCCAGCCCGGGTATAAACACCGGGGAGCTGTTTTTT
TRBJ1-5 NA NA TRBV2 CASSAGLQPQHF TGTGCCAGCAGTGCGGGACTTCAGCCCCAGCATTTT
TRBJ2-1 TRBD2 NA TRBV7-9 CASSSLGGTSYNEQFF TGTGCCAGCAGCTCCCTGGGAGGGACCTCCTACAATGAGCAGTTCTTC
TRBJ2-3 NA NA TRBV7-9 CASSQVGGSTDTQYF TGTGCCAGCAGCCAGGTGGGGGGAAGCACAGATACGCAGTATTTT
TRBJ1-2 NA many TRBV7-2 CASSRLDGYTF TGTGCCAGCAGCAGATTGGATGGCTACACCTTC
TRBJ2-3 TRBD2 NA TRBV7-2 CASSPGLAGGGTTDTQYF TGTGCCAGCAGCCCGGGACTAGCGGGAGGGGGAACCACAGATACGCAGTATTTT
TRBJ2-7 TRBD2 many TRBV10-3 CAISEVWAGADYEQYF TGTGCCATCAGTGAAGTTTGGGCGGGAGCGGACTACGAGCAGTACTTC
TRBJ2-1 NA many TRBV12-3/TRBV12-4 CASTRTSQNEQFF TGTGCCAGCACGAGAACTAGCCAGAATGAGCAGTTCTTC
TRBJ2-5 TRBD1 many TRBV27 CASALQGAGETQYF TGTGCCAGCGCGTTACAGGGGGCTGGGGAGACCCAGTACTTC
TRBJ2-5 TRBD2 few TRBV4-1 CASSYLAGEETQYF TGCGCCAGCAGCTATTTAGCGGGAGAGGAGACCCAGTACTTC
TRBJ1-2 NA many TRBV10-3 CAISEAGYGYTF TGTGCCATCAGTGAGGCAGGCTATGGCTACACCTTC
TRBJ2-3 NA few TRBV30 CAWSLYSTDTQYF TGTGCCTGGAGTCTCTATAGCACAGATACGCAGTATTTT
TRBJ1-5 NA many TRBV28 CASSPGGRANQPQHF TGTGCCAGCAGCCCTGGGGGCAGGGCCAATCAGCCCCAGCATTTT